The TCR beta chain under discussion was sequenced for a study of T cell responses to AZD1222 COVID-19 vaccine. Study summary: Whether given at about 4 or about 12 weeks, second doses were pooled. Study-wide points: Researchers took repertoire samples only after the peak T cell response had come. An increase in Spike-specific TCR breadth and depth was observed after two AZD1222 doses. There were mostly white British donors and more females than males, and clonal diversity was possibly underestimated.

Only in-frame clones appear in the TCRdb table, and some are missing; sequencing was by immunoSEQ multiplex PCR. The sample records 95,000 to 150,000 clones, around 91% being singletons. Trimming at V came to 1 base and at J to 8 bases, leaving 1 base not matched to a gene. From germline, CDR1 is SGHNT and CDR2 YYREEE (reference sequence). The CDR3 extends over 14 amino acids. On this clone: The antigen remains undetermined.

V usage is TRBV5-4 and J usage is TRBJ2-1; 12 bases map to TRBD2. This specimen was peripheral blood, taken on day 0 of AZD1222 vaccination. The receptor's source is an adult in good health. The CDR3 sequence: CASSLWTSGDEQFF. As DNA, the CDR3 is TGTGCCAGCAGCTTGTGGACTAGCGGGGATGAGCAGTTCTTC.